The sequence of this T cell receptor (beta chain) was determined in a study of blood T cell repertoires in COVID-19. As for the study in general: Sources were T cells, B-cell-depleted T cells, or PBMCs; the material itself was cDNA or gDNA.

CDR1 and CDR2 (germline): LNHDA, SQIVND (reference sequence). CDR3 length equals 13 residues. V was shortened by 8 bases and J by 4 bases, with 12 bases between the two germline ends. This clone has more than one count but fewer than ten. Method: immunoSEQ multiplex PCR; TCRdb's copy keeps in-frame clones and lacks some. This table holds 100,000 to 150,000 clones, 65% to 85% found once. The chain is built from TRBV19 and TRBJ2-1, with D possibly TRBD1 on 6 matching bases. Sequenced input: peripheral blood. The clonotype comes from a woman aged 70-85 years with acute or convalescent COVID-19. The CDR3 DNA reads as TGTGCCAGTCAGGGGAATTCTTACAATGAGCAGTTCTTC. It yields the protein CASQGNSYNEQFF.